These 29 T cell receptor beta chains were sequenced from one sample in a study of shared clonotypes between healthy human individuals. Clones were sequenced by immunoSEQ multiplex PCR, and TCRdb holds only the in-frame ones, with some missing. The table shows millions of clones, with over 85% occurring only once. The naive CD8 population came from CD45RO-negative cells selected for CCR7, without terminally differentiated effector memory CD45RA+ cells. The sequenced sample was naive CD8+ T cells sorted from blood. The receptors originated from a man aged 18 to 30 in good health.

This chain connects TRBV11-2 to TRBJ2-7, with 12 bases that match TRBD2. Per the germline V gene, CDR1 is SGHAT and CDR2 is FQNNGV. J was trimmed by 3 bases and V by 2 bases; bases with no gene match: 2. This CDR3 region has 15 residues. This CDR3 is CASSLLAGGHYEQYF. The CDR3 DNA sequence: TGTGCCAGCAGCTTACTAGCGGGGGGGCACTACGAGCAGTACTTC. Full variable domain (outside the CDR3, taken from reference TRBV11-2 and TRBJ2-7): EAGVAQSPRYKIIEKRQSVAFWCNPISGHATLYWYQQILGQGPKLLIQFQNNGVVDDSQLPKDRFSAERLKGVDSTLKIQPAKLEDSAVYLCASSLLAGGHYEQYFGPGTRLTVT.

The chain uses TRBV5-1 and TRBJ2-2; D might be TRBD1 (7 bases). V was trimmed by 4 bases and J by 7 bases, leaving 20 bases between them. CDR1 is SGHRS, CDR2 YFSETQ, per germline. This CDR3 is 16 amino acids long. This chain's CDR3 is CASSRSSEGADGELFF. CDR3 DNA sequence: TGCGCCAGCAGCCGGAGCTCGGAGGGGGCGGACGGGGAGCTGTTTTTT.

This clone was seen just once. The genes are TRBV2 and TRBJ2-2, with TRBD2 matching 9 bases. CDR3 length equals 16 residues. Trimming took 10 bases from V and 2 from J; bases not matched to a gene: 11. Per germline, CDR1 SNHLY and CDR2 FYNNEI. In DNA, the CDR3 is TGTGCCACCTTCGCTGTGCTAGCGGGAAACACCGGGGAGCTGTTTTTT. This gives the protein CATFAVLAGNTGELFF.

The chain joins TRBV29-1 to TRBJ2-7; maybe TRBD1 (6 bases). With 1 base removed from V and 1 base from J, the gap between germline ends came to 17 bases. The CDR3 contains 16 residues. Germline V gene data show CDR1 as SQVTM and CDR2 as ANQGSEA. The CDR3 sequence: CSVEVVAVGQSYEQYF. The CDR3 DNA is TGCAGCGTTGAAGTAGTAGCCGTGGGACAATCCTACGAGCAGTACTTC.

CDR3 sequence: CASSTTYANYGYTF. Here the CDR3 DNA reads TGTGCCAGCAGTACGACATACGCTAACTATGGCTACACCTTC. V is TRBV27 and J is TRBJ1-2; D is ambiguous. Between the trimmed V and J ends, which lost 5 bases and 0 bases, there was a span of 10 bases. The CDR3 totals 14 residues. Germline CDR1 is MNHEY and CDR2 is SMNVEV (reference sequence).

The genes are TRBV4-3 and TRBJ2-1; the D is unclear. The V gene lost 0 bases and the J gene lost 5 bases, with 5 bases spanning the gap. Germline V gene lookup returns CDR1 LGHNA and CDR2 YSLEER. This CDR3 has 13 amino acids. CDR3 nucleotide sequence: TGCGCCAGCAGCCAAGATTGGGACAATGAGCAGTTCTTC. Encoded protein: CASSQDWDNEQFF.

V gene TRBV4-1 combines with J gene TRBJ2-7; 10 bases map to TRBD2. Unmatched junction bases numbered 10, after V lost 1 base and J lost 1 base. Germline-derived CDR1 and CDR2 are MGHRA and YSYEKL. The CDR3 contains 18 residues. The DNA for the CDR3 is TGCGCCAGCAGCCAAGTAGCAGCGGGAGGGCCGACTTCCTACGAGCAGTACTTC. Protein: CASSQVAAGGPTSYEQYF.

This clone was found once. The chain recombines TRBV19 with TRBJ1-2; D is undetermined. This CDR3 comprises 14 residues. CDR1 and CDR2 (germline): LNHDA, SQIVND (reference sequence). Trimming pared 3 bases from V and 6 bases from J, leaving 14 bases between. The CDR3 bases are TGTGCCAGTAGTATTAAGGAGGGTTGGGATGGCTACACCTTC. Amino acids: CASSIKEGWDGYTF.

The chain couples TRBV5-6 to TRBJ2-1, with 13 bases identical to TRBD2. The CDR3 sequence is 15 residues long. CDR1 and CDR2 from the germline V gene are SGHDT and YYEEEE. V was clipped by 5 bases and J by 10 bases; unmatched bases: 9. The chain's CDR3 is CASSFGTSGAGEQFF. In nucleotides, the CDR3 is TGTGCCAGCAGTTTTGGGACTAGCGGGGCCGGGGAGCAGTTCTTC.

The CDR3 is CASSSTSGTGELFF. CDR3 DNA sequence: TGTGCCAGCAGCTCGACTAGCGGCACCGGGGAGCTGTTTTTT. This chain uses TRBV13 with TRBJ2-2, with 9 bases aligning to TRBD2. The V and J ends lost 4 bases and 4 bases, in that order; junction bases with no gene match: 1. Germline CDR1 and CDR2: PRHDT and FYEKMQ (reference sequence). This CDR3 spans 14 amino acids. The full variable domain, in which reference TRBV13 and TRBJ2-2 provide the parts outside the CDR3, is AAGVIQSPRHLIKEKRETATLKCYPIPRHDTVYWYQQGPGQDPQFLISFYEKMQSDKGSIPDRFSAQQFSDYHSELNMSSLELGDSALYFCASSSTSGTGELFFGEGSRLTVL.

The chain uses TRBV10-3 and TRBJ1-6; D gene ambiguous. Germline loops: CDR1 ENHRY, CDR2 SYGVKD. The CDR3 extends over 16 amino acids. Trimming removed 4 bases from V and 0 bases from J, with 10 bases in between. The CDR3 sequence: CAISGEESSYNSPLHF. CDR3 coding DNA: TGTGCCATCAGTGGAGAGGAGAGCTCCTATAATTCACCCCTCCACTTT.

The J gene is TRBJ2-7, the V gene TRBV15; 9 positions match TRBD2. The CDR3 sequence is 14 residues long. V trimming: 5 bases; J trimming: 4 bases; junction bases outside the gene matches: 6. Germline V CDR1 and CDR2: LNHNV, YYDKDF (reference sequence). The CDR3 region has the DNA TGTGCCACCAGCGCCGGGACTAGCACTTACGAGCAGTACTTC. It encodes CATSAGTSTYEQYF.

The V call is TRBV5-6, the J call TRBJ2-3; 11 positions agree with TRBD1. The CDR3 extends over 15 amino acids. Germline V gene sequence: CDR1 SGHDT, CDR2 YYEEEE. Trimming at V came to 2 bases and at J to 4 bases, leaving 3 bases not matched to a gene. The CDR3 here is CASSFWDRGADTQYF. The CDR3 DNA reads TGTGCCAGCAGCTTTTGGGACAGGGGGGCAGATACGCAGTATTTT. The full variable domain, in which reference TRBV5-6 and TRBJ2-3 provide the parts outside the CDR3, is DAGVTQSPTHLIKTRGQQVTLRCSPKSGHDTVSWYQQALGQGPQFIFQYYEEEERQRGNFPDRFSGHQFPNYSSELNVNALLLGDSALYLCASSFWDRGADTQYFGPGTRLTVL.

This rearrangement joins TRBV13 to TRBJ2-7; 9 bases line up with TRBD2. The CDR3 runs to 15 residues. Looked up from germline, CDR1 is PRHDT and CDR2 is FYEKMQ (reference sequence). V lost 1 base, J lost 3 bases, and 4 bases stayed unmatched. The CDR3 region is CASSLVREGRYEQYF. The CDR3 DNA sequence: TGTGCCAGCAGCTTAGTGCGGGAGGGCCGCTACGAGCAGTACTTC. The full variable domain, completed using reference TRBV13 and TRBJ2-7, is AAGVIQSPRHLIKEKRETATLKCYPIPRHDTVYWYQQGPGQDPQFLISFYEKMQSDKGSIPDRFSAQQFSDYHSELNMSSLELGDSALYFCASSLVREGRYEQYFGPGTRLTVT.

This CDR3 reads CASSFPGMLHTGELFF. The DNA of the CDR3 is TGTGCCAGCAGTTTCCCGGGGATGCTGCACACCGGGGAGCTGTTTTTT. The rearrangement uses TRBV28 and TRBJ2-2, with D tentatively TRBD2 (5 bases). The germline V gene encodes CDR1 MDHEN and CDR2 SYDVKM. This CDR3 has 16 amino acids. V was cut by 3 bases and J by 3 bases, with 14 bases left in between.

The rearrangement uses TRBV18 and TRBJ2-5; D tentatively fits TRBD1 or TRBD2 (6 bases each). CDR1 and CDR2 from the germline V gene are KGHSH and LQKENI. With 6 bases removed from V and 1 base from J, the gap between germline ends came to 18 bases. The CDR3 contains 16 residues. CDR3 in amino acids: CASSFDGGPLQETQYF. CDR3 DNA sequence: TGTGCCAGCTCTTTTGACGGGGGCCCACTCCAAGAGACCCAGTACTTC.

The chain has TRBV13 and TRBJ2-7; 9 nucleotides agree with TRBD1. Germline CDR1 and CDR2: PRHDT and FYEKMQ (reference sequence). This CDR3 is built from 15 residues. V shed 5 bases, J shed 1 base, and the junction held 6 bases outside the gene matches. CDR3 coding DNA: TGTGCCAGCAGCCGAAGCGGACAGGGGTCCTACGAGCAGTACTTC. Translating gives CASSRSGQGSYEQYF.

This clone occurred once. This chain links TRBV11-2 with TRBJ2-3; no clear D gene. The CDR3 loop spans 13 amino acids. Looked up from germline, CDR1 is SGHAT and CDR2 is FQNNGV. V lost 5 bases and J 4 bases, leaving 10 bases between the germline ends. The CDR3 region is CASSQVQADTQYF. The CDR3 region has the DNA TGTGCCAGCAGCCAGGTTCAGGCAGATACGCAGTATTTT.

This chain uses TRBV9 with TRBJ1-1; 7 bases are shared with TRBD1. CDR3 length: 15 residues. Germline V gives CDR1 SGDLS, CDR2 YYNGEE. V dropped 3 bases and J dropped 4; count of bases not matched to a gene: 9. The CDR3 DNA is TGTGCCAGCAGCGCGCAACAGGGGATTGGCACTGAAGCTTTCTTT. It codes for CASSAQQGIGTEAFF.

To note about this clone: The sample contains more than one DNA sequence encoding this CDR3. The gene calls are TRBV9 and TRBJ2-5, with D unresolved. This CDR3 comprises 14 residues. From germline, CDR1 is SGDLS and CDR2 YYNGEE. V gave up 0 bases and J gave up 1 base, with 7 bases separating them. CDR3 bases: TGTGCCAGCAGCGTAGGAGGTGTCCAAGAGACCCAGTACTTC. The encoded protein is CASSVGGVQETQYF.

The CDR3 region has the DNA TGTGCCAGCAGCTTAACTCCCCAAGAGACCCAGTACTTC. Translated, it gives CASSLTPQETQYF. This chain uses TRBV7-6 with TRBJ2-5; D not resolved. CDR1 SGHVS and CDR2 FNYEAQ come from the germline V gene. The length of the CDR3 is 13 residues. Trimming cost V 2 bases and J 1 base, with 5 bases left between them.

This chain joins TRBV2 and TRBJ2-7, with D perhaps matching TRBD2 (6 bases). CDR3 length equals 14 residues. Trimming left V 4 bases short and J 3 bases short, with 13 bases between. Germline V gene lookup returns CDR1 SNHLY and CDR2 FYNNEI. CDR3 nucleotide sequence: TGTGCCAGCAGTGCCTCTGTGGGGGGCTACGAGCAGTACTTC. This translates into CASSASVGGYEQYF.

This clone was seen a single time. The J gene is TRBJ2-7, the V gene TRBV5-8, with 7 bases that match TRBD2. Unmatched junction bases numbered 20, after V lost 4 bases and J lost 7 bases. The CDR3 is 17 amino acids. Per the germline V gene, CDR1 is SGHTS and CDR2 is YDEGEE. Here the CDR3 reads CASSGGLEGGDFWEQYF. The CDR3, as DNA: TGTGCCAGCAGCGGAGGACTAGAAGGTGGAGATTTCTGGGAGCAGTACTTC.

This clone was seen a few times. J is TRBJ2-2 and V is TRBV4-3; D is uncertain. The CDR3 has 12 residues. CDR1 and CDR2 from the germline V gene are LGHNA and YSLEER. Deletions cut 4 bases from V and 5 bases from J, with 5 bases between. CDR3 loop: CASSPETGELFF. The CDR3 DNA sequence: TGCGCCAGCAGCCCGGAGACCGGGGAGCTGTTTTTT.

The chain uses TRBV25-1 and TRBJ2-7; 7 nucleotides align to TRBD1. V was clipped by 8 bases and J by 4 bases; unmatched bases: 2. Germline loops: CDR1 MGHDK, CDR2 SYGVNS. CDR3 length: 11 amino acids. The CDR3 nucleotides read TGTGCCAGCCGACAGGGTTACGAGCAGTACTTC. This translates into CASRQGYEQYF.

This clone is a singleton in its sample. The chain couples TRBV4-3 to TRBJ2-7; D not resolved. In germline, CDR1 is LGHNA, CDR2 YSLEER. This CDR3 is 15 amino acids long. V lost 0 bases, J lost 1 base, and 10 bases lay in between. DNA of the CDR3: TGCGCCAGCAGCCAAGAATTGAGCCTATCCTACGAGCAGTACTTC. Translated, it gives CASSQELSLSYEQYF.

This clone has a single count. The chain recombines TRBV11-2 with TRBJ2-7; TRBD1 aligns across 8 bases. The CDR3 spans 14 residues. V shed 5 bases, J shed 1 base, and the junction held 4 bases outside the gene matches. CDR1 is SGHAT, CDR2 FQNNGV, per germline. For the CDR3, the DNA is TGTGCCAGCAGCCCCAGGGGGCCGTCCTACGAGCAGTACTTC. This sequence encodes CASSPRGPSYEQYF.

This chain joins TRBV29-1 and TRBJ2-7; D is unresolved. The V gene lost 2 bases and the J gene lost 1 base, with 12 bases spanning the gap. Per germline, CDR1 SQVTM and CDR2 ANQGSEA. This CDR3 has 14 amino acids. CDR3 protein: CSVEFGGPSYEQYF. CDR3 in DNA: TGCAGCGTTGAATTCGGCGGACCTTCCTACGAGCAGTACTTC.

The chain couples TRBV27 to TRBJ1-5; the D is unclear. Germline lookup yields CDR1 MNHEY and CDR2 SMNVEV (reference sequence). Between the trimmed V and J ends, which lost 0 bases and 2 bases, there was a span of 5 bases. This CDR3 is 14 amino acids long. DNA of the CDR3: TGTGCCAGCAGTTTATCGATCGGCAATCAGCCCCAGCATTTT. It translates to CASSLSIGNQPQHF.